This T cell receptor beta chain was found in a study of blood T cell repertoires in COVID-19. Trimming took off 2 bases at V and 6 bases at J, with 11 bases between the two ends. This CDR3 comprises 14 residues. Germline-derived CDR1 and CDR2 are SGHRS and YFSETQ. The protocol was immunoSEQ multiplex PCR, while the TCRdb copy is restricted to in-frame clones and leaves out a portion. The repertoire holds roughly 250,000 clones, with more than 65% as singletons. Material for sequencing was peripheral blood. The sequence came from a man aged 50 or older with active or convalescent COVID-19. The chain employs TRBV5-1 and TRBJ2-2; the D gene is possibly TRBD1 (5 bases). In DNA form, the CDR3 reads TGCGCCAGCAGCTTTCCAGGGCGCGCCGGGGAGCTGTTTTTT. Amino acids: CASSFPGRAGELFF.